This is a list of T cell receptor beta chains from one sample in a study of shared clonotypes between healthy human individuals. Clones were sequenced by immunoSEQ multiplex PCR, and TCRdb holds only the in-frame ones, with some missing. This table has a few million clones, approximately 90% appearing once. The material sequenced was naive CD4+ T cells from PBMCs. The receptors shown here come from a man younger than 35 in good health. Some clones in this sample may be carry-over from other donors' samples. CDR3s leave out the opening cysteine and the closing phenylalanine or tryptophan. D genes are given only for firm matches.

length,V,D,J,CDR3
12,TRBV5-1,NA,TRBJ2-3,ASSLTSPTDTQY
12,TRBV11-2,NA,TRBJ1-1,ASSLGRGRFPAF
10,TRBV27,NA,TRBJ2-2,ASSREAGELF
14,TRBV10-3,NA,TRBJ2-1,AISARVTSSYNEQF
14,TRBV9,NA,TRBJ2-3,ASSVDSGKHADTQY
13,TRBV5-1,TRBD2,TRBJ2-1,ASSLAGVRDNEQF
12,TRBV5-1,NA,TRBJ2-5,ASSLSLESETQY
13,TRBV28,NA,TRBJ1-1,ASSPGTLVNTEAF
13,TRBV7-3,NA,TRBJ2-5,ASSLTGWEQETQY
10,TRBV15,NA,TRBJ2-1,ATSRDSGAQF
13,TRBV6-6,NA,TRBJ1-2,ASSSRAKRGYGYT
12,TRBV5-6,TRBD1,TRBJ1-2,ASHRDRGNYGYT
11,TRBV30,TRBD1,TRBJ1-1,AWREQGDTEAF
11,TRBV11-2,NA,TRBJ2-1,ASSKPSGDEQF
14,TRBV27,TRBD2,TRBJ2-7,ASSLLLSGWATEQY
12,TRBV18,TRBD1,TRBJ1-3,ASSPADRGNTIY
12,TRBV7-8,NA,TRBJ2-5,ASSPMGARETQY
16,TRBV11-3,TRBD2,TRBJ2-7,ASRRNSSGSPTPYEQY
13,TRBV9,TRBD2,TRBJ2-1,ASSVGTSAYNEQF
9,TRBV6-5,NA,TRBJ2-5,ASSTTETQY
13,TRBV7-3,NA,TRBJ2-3,ASSSYTISTDTQY
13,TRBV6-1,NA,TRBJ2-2,ASNRDTGVTGELF
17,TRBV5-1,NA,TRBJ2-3,ASSPGRGGGLALTDTQY
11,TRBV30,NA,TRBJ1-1,AWSRGGLPEAF
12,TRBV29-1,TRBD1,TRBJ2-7,SYYGAGGIYEQY
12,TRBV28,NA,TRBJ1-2,ASSLLRDIYGYT
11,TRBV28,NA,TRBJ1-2,ASRLGLSYGYT
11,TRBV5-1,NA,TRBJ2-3,ASSFEGTDTQY
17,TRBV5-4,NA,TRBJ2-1,ASTPRGASGTSSYNEQF
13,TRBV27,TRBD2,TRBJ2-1,ASSASGSLYNEQF
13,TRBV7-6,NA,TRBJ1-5,ASSPGPRTGQPQH
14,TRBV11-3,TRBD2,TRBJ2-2,ASSLDRLAGVGELF
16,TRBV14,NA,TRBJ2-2,ASSHLRGRGGNTGELF
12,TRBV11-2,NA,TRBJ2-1,ASSFTGDYNEQF
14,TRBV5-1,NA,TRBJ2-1,ASSPVGEPTENEQF
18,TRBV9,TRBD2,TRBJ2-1,ASSVTPGTSGAAGFDEQF
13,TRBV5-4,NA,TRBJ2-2,ASSLQGAGTGELF
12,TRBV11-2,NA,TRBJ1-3,ASSLVISGNTIY
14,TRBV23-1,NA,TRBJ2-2,ASSQSKDRDTGELF
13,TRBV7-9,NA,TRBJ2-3,ASSLIGQNTDTQY
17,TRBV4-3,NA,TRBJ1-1,ASSLRYTASPGSDTEAF
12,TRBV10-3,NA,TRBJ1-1,AISVTGGDTEAF
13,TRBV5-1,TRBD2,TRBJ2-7,ASSLDTAGVREQY
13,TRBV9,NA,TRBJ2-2,ASSVALPNTGELF
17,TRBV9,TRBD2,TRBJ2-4,ASSAAPGLTSVAKNIQY
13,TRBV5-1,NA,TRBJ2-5,ASSLGMISQETQY
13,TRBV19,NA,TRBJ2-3,ASSAERTSTDTQY
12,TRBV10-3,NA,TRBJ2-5,AISDRTKQETQY
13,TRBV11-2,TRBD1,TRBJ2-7,ASSLEDRVIHEQY
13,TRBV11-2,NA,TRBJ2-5,ASSLDRLIGETQY
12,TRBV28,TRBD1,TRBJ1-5,ASSSDRSRGPQH
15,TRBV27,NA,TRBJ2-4,ASSLSRPLLAKNIQY
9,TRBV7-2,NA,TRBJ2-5,ASSPGETQY